The 21 T cell receptor beta chains given below trace back to one sample, sequenced in a study of shared clonotypes between healthy human individuals. The table came from immunoSEQ multiplex PCR; TCRdb's copy has only in-frame clones and leaves some out. The table lists roughly 640,000 clones, more than 95% of them singletons. Sequencing input: naive CD4+ T cells sorted from blood. Subset indicated: CD45RA+ positively selected. These TCRs come from a woman in her 30s in good health.

The V gene is TRBV4-2, the J gene TRBJ2-1; D not resolved. This CDR3 comprises 16 residues. Per the germline V gene, CDR1 is LGHNA and CDR2 is YNFKEQ. Between the trimmed V and J ends, which lost 0 bases and 4 bases, there was a span of 13 bases. The CDR3 is CASSQDATAIYNEQFF. CDR3 nucleotides: TGTGCCAGCAGCCAAGATGCGACGGCCATATACAATGAGCAGTTCTTC.

A word on this clone: At the DNA level, this CDR3 is encoded by other sequences in the same sample as well. The gene calls are TRBV10-3 and TRBJ1-2; the match to TRBD1 covers 8 bases. The CDR3 totals 13 residues. Germline V gene data show CDR1 as ENHRY and CDR2 as SYGVKD. V trimming: 2 bases; J trimming: 7 bases; junction bases outside the gene matches: 3. The DNA of the CDR3 is TGTGCCATCAGTGAGGGACAGGGAGGTGGCTACACCTTC. Amino acid sequence: CAISEGQGGGYTF.

This chain connects TRBV5-1 to TRBJ1-2, with 8 bases lining up with TRBD1. The CDR3 loop spans 14 amino acids. The J segment lost 6 bases and the V segment lost 0 bases, leaving 4 bases of the junction unmatched. Germline V gene lookup returns CDR1 SGHRS and CDR2 YFSETQ. Here the CDR3 reads CASSLEGQVDGYTF. The CDR3 DNA is TGCGCCAGCAGCTTGGAGGGACAGGTGGATGGCTACACCTTC.

This chain connects TRBV21-1 to TRBJ1-1. TRBV21-1 counts as a pseudogene. CDR3 size: 11 residues. DNA of the CDR3: TGTGCCAGCCCCGGAGGGGGAGGCGCTTTCTTT. Protein sequence: CASPGGGGAFF.

The chain employs TRBV28 and TRBJ2-7; 8 bases match TRBD1. The V and J ends lost 6 bases and 5 bases, in that order; junction bases with no gene match: 9. CDR1 MDHEN and CDR2 SYDVKM come from the germline V gene. The CDR3 runs 14 residues. Here the CDR3 DNA reads TGTGCCAGCAGCGGGCAGGGGGCAACCCACGAGCAGTACTTC. Translation: CASSGQGATHEQYF.

This clone was seen once. The J gene is TRBJ2-2, the V gene TRBV11-2; the D gene is possibly TRBD2 (5 bases). Germline loops: CDR1 SGHAT, CDR2 FQNNGV. CDR3 length: 17 residues. Trimming took 5 bases from V and 3 from J, leaving 19 bases between them. The CDR3 bases are TGTGCCAGCAGCCAGCCATGGCGGGCCCACCACACCGGGGAGCTGTTTTTT. This sequence encodes CASSQPWRAHHTGELFF.

The chain joins TRBV5-1 to TRBJ2-5; 11 nucleotides match TRBD2. The germline V gene encodes CDR1 SGHRS and CDR2 YFSETQ. V trimming: 4 bases; J trimming: 5 bases; junction bases outside the gene matches: 16. The CDR3 contains 18 residues. CDR3 loop: CASSPRTSGWSPQETQYF. For the CDR3, the DNA is TGCGCCAGCAGCCCGCGGACTAGCGGGTGGTCCCCCCAGGAGACCCAGTACTTC.

The chain links TRBV28 to TRBJ2-7; the D gene is possibly TRBD1 (5 bases). Between the trimmed V and J ends, which lost 4 bases and 0 bases, there was a span of 10 bases. Per the germline V gene, CDR1 is MDHEN and CDR2 is SYDVKM. This CDR3 region has 14 residues. Here the CDR3 reads CASSWYRYSYEQYF. The CDR3 DNA sequence: TGTGCCAGCAGTTGGTACAGGTACTCCTACGAGCAGTACTTC.

The rearrangement links TRBV4-1 to TRBJ2-1; no firm D call. Per germline, CDR1 MGHRA and CDR2 YSYEKL. V was cut by 4 bases and J by 3 bases, with 13 bases left in between. This CDR3 spans 15 amino acids. The CDR3 sequence: CASSPRRASYNEQFF. The CDR3 coding sequence is TGCGCCAGCAGCCCACGTAGAGCTAGCTACAATGAGCAGTTCTTC.

CDR3 amino acids: CASSAPSLSYNEQFF. The CDR3, as DNA: TGTGCCAGCAGTGCACCCTCGCTCTCCTACAATGAGCAGTTCTTC. The chain links TRBV6-1 to TRBJ2-1; the D is unclear. Trimming stripped 4 bases from V and 0 bases from J, with 10 bases between. CDR1 and CDR2 from the germline V gene are MNHNS and SASEGT. The length of the CDR3 is 15 residues.

This chain links TRBV4-1 with TRBJ1-1; a weak D match, TRBD1 (6 bases). The CDR3 totals 15 residues. V gave up 3 bases and J gave up 0 bases, with 11 bases separating them. Germline values: CDR1 MGHRA, CDR2 YSYEKL. CDR3 bases: TGCGCCAGCAGCCAGCAGGGGCTTTTGAACACTGAAGCTTTCTTT. This encodes CASSQQGLLNTEAFF.

The chain carries TRBV27 and TRBJ1-2; D might be TRBD1 (5 bases). CDR3 size: 15 residues. Trimming left V 5 bases short and J 4 bases short, with 17 bases between. Per germline, CDR1 MNHEY and CDR2 SMNVEV (reference sequence). CDR3 residues: CASSDTSGLSYGYTF. CDR3 nucleotide sequence: TGTGCCAGCAGTGACACATCAGGGCTGAGCTATGGCTACACCTTC.

The chain joins TRBV2 to TRBJ1-6; no definite D call. Germline V gene lookup returns CDR1 SNHLY and CDR2 FYNNEI. The length of the CDR3 is 13 residues. Trimming shortened V by 5 bases and J by 15 bases, and 17 bases separated the two germline ends. CDR3 loop: CASSPSADSSLHF. Here the CDR3 DNA reads TGTGCCAGCAGTCCTTCGGCGGATTCCAGCCTCCACTTT.

The chain combines TRBV5-4 with TRBJ2-5; 10 nucleotides agree with TRBD1. The assigned J gene may be wrong: the sequence end matches TRBJ2-7 better. Germline CDR1 is SGHNT and CDR2 is YYREEE (reference sequence). This CDR3 is 15 amino acids long. The CDR3 DNA reads as TGTGCCAGCAACCCAGGTGGGACAGGGGTATACGAGCAGTACTTC. Protein sequence: CASNPGGTGVYEQYF.

The chain recombines TRBV28 with TRBJ2-1; D uncertain. The CDR3 has 14 residues. Between the trimmed V and J ends, which lost 0 bases and 0 bases, there was a span of 3 bases. CDR1 is MDHEN and CDR2 is SYDVKM in the germline V gene. The CDR3 is CASSLWSSYNEQFF. The CDR3 nucleotides read TGTGCCAGCAGTTTATGGAGCTCCTACAATGAGCAGTTCTTC.

The genes are TRBV6-5 and TRBJ2-5; D is perhaps TRBD1 or TRBD2 (5 bases each). The J call is uncertain, as TRBJ2-7 better fits the DNA end. This CDR3 has 14 amino acids. CDR1 MNHEY and CDR2 SVGAGI come from the germline V gene. In DNA, the CDR3 is TGTGCCAGCAGTTACTCGAGGGGTAGTTACGAGCAGTACTTC. Translated: CASSYSRGSYEQYF.

V usage is TRBV2 and J usage is TRBJ2-1, with D perhaps TRBD1 (5 bases). Germline V lookup: CDR1 SNHLY, CDR2 FYNNEI. This CDR3 contains 14 residues. Trimming took 6 bases from V and 5 from J, leaving 14 bases between them. The CDR3 region is CASRKTDSNNEQFF. The CDR3, as DNA: TGTGCCAGCAGAAAAACTGACAGCAACAATGAGCAGTTCTTC.

The chain links TRBV28 to TRBJ2-7; the D gene is possibly TRBD2 (5 bases). Trimming removed 6 bases at V and 6 bases at J, with 18 bases between. Looked up from germline, CDR1 is MDHEN and CDR2 is SYDVKM. The CDR3 extends over 14 amino acids. CDR3 sequence reads: CASSLPGSGIEQYF. The CDR3 bases are TGTGCCAGCAGCCTCCCCGGGTCGGGGATCGAGCAGTACTTC.

This clone was seen once. The CDR3 coding sequence is TGTGCCAGCAGCTCCCCCCCGGGGCATACGCAGTATTTT. Translation: CASSSPPGHTQYF. This rearrangement joins TRBV7-2 to TRBJ2-3, with D possibly being TRBD1 or TRBD2 (5 bases each). The germline V and J ends were trimmed by 4 bases and 7 bases, with 12 bases remaining between them. CDR3 length: 13 amino acids. Germline V gene sequence: CDR1 SGHTA, CDR2 FQGNSA.

V gene TRBV28 combines with J gene TRBJ1-2, with a tentative D call TRBD1 (6 bases). Germline V CDR1 and CDR2: MDHEN, SYDVKM. The CDR3 is made up of 15 amino acids. V dropped 3 bases and J dropped 8 bases, with 19 bases sitting between them. The CDR3 DNA is TGTGCCAGCAGTTTCCCCGGAGGGGGGTATGAGGGCTACACCTTC. As protein: CASSFPGGGYEGYTF.

As to this clone: The same CDR3 is also encoded by other DNA sequences in this sample. This chain links TRBV10-3 with TRBJ2-3; perhaps TRBD2 as D (5 bases). V was clipped by 3 bases and J by 0 bases, with 10 bases between them. Looked up from germline, CDR1 is ENHRY and CDR2 is SYGVKD. The CDR3 contains 15 residues. CDR3 sequence: CAISDHGSSTDTQYF. The CDR3 region has the DNA TGTGCCATCAGTGATCATGGGAGCAGCACAGATACGCAGTATTTT.